Below, 30 T cell receptor beta chains from the same sample are listed, as sequenced in a study of human T cells and chemical hapten exposure. TCRdb redid the calling of the RACE reads with MiXCR, one entry per CDR3 protein. The sample shows under 400,000 distinct CDR3 sequences, 4.5% to 5.5% of them seen only once. Indicated time point: pre-sensitization, week 0. The treatment here: therapeutic diphenylcyclopropenone sensitization with weekly scalp DPC. This specimen consisted of whole blood, obtained in connection with sensitization to the hapten diphenylcyclopropenone (DPC). These receptors originate from a woman aged 50 to 60 with alopecia areata. Some clones in this sample may be carry-over from other donors' samples.

This clonotype has more than one count but fewer than ten. The chain employs TRBV10-3 and TRBJ2-7; 7 bases fit TRBD2. V gave up 3 bases and J gave up 2 bases; unmatched junction bases: 4. Germline V gene lookup returns CDR1 ENHRY and CDR2 SYGVKD. The CDR3 spans 14 residues. In nucleotides, the CDR3 is TGTGCCATCAGTGACCGAGGGACTACCTACGAGCAGTACTTC. Translated: CAISDRGTTYEQYF.

Many counts were recorded for this clonotype. The genes are TRBV9 and TRBJ2-3; D perhaps matches TRBD1 (6 bases). Germline CDR1 reads SGDLS; CDR2 reads YYNGEE. The CDR3 runs 13 residues. V shed 3 bases and J shed 1 base, with 6 bases lying between them. The CDR3, as DNA: TGTGCCAGCAGCGAGGGGGGCACAGATACGCAGTATTTT. Translated, it gives CASSEGGTDTQYF.

The genes are TRBV3-1 and TRBJ2-4; TRBD1 agrees at 7 bases. CDR1 is LGHDT, CDR2 YNNKEL, per germline (reference sequence). The CDR3 spans 15 residues. V lost 3 bases to trimming and J lost 6 bases; unmatched junction nucleotides: 8. The DNA for the CDR3 is TGTGCCAGCAGCCACAGAGGGACAGACCTAAACATTCAGTACTTC. It encodes CASSHRGTDLNIQYF.

This clonotype was detected a few times. CDR3 amino acids: CSARDLQGSGQETQYF. The CDR3 bases are TGCAGTGCTAGAGATTTGCAGGGCAGCGGGCAAGAGACCCAGTACTTC. This chain uses TRBV20-1 with TRBJ2-5; TRBD2 is a possible D gene (6 bases). CDR1 is DFQATT and CDR2 is SNEGSKA in the germline V gene (reference sequence). V was clipped by 0 bases and J by 2 bases, with 16 bases between them. This CDR3 has 16 amino acids.

Many counts were recorded for this clonotype. J is TRBJ1-5 and V is TRBV3-1; D unclear. CDR3 length: 13 residues. Germline V CDR1 and CDR2: LGHDT, YNNKEL (reference sequence). V lost 0 bases to trimming and J lost 7 bases, with 7 bases between them. The CDR3 nucleotides are TGTGCCAGCAGCCAAGACGGGCGACAGCCCCAGCATTTT. Its protein is CASSQDGRQPQHF. Supplemented by reference TRBV3-1 and TRBJ1-5, the full variable domain reads DTAVSQTPKYLVTQMGNDKSIKCEQNLGHDTMYWYKQDSKKFLKIMFSYNNKELIINETVPNRFSPKSPDKAHLNLHINSLELGDSAVYFCASSQDGRQPQHFGDGTRLSIL.

This clonotype came up a few times. Relative to the germline gene, one junction end is altered; a read error may explain this. This CDR3 is CASSQHGSYF. DNA for the CDR3: TGTGCCAGCAGCCAGCACGGGAGCTACTTT. The chain recombines TRBV3-1 with TRBJ1-1; no definite D call. The CDR3 extends over 10 amino acids. Germline CDR1 reads LGHDT; CDR2 reads YNNKEL (reference sequence).

This rearrangement joins TRBV7-9 to TRBJ2-7; TRBD1 or TRBD2 may be the D gene (6 bases each). CDR3 length equals 11 residues. Germline V gene sequence: CDR1 SEHNR, CDR2 FQNEAQ (reference sequence). Between the trimmed V and J ends, which lost 11 bases and 5 bases, there was a span of 13 bases. CDR3 sequence: CASFGGNEQYF. CDR3 DNA: TGTGCCTCCTTCGGGGGCAACGAGCAGTACTTC.

This clonotype was recorded many times. The gene calls are TRBV29-1 and TRBJ2-1; weak D call: TRBD2 (6 bases). Germline-derived CDR1 and CDR2 are SQVTM and ANQGSEA. This CDR3 is 15 amino acids long. V was pared by 5 bases and J by 0 bases, with 14 bases between. As DNA, the CDR3 is TGCAGCGTTCTTGGAGGGAGAAGCTCCTACAATGAGCAGTTCTTC. It is translated as CSVLGGRSSYNEQFF.

The sample holds a few counts of this clonotype. A much larger clone differs by one base, so this may be a read error. This rearrangement joins TRBV9 to TRBJ2-7; D is perhaps TRBD1 or TRBD2 (5 bases each). The length of the CDR3 is 12 residues. V lost 0 bases to trimming and J lost 5 bases, with 6 bases between them. The germline V gene encodes CDR1 SGDLS and CDR2 YYNGEE. CDR3 sequence (DNA): TGTGCCAGCAGCGTAGGAGGGGACGAGCAGTACTTC. Its translation: CASSVGGDEQYF.

The J gene is TRBJ1-2, the V gene TRBV12-3 or TRBV12-4, with 12 bases fitting TRBD1. CDR3 size: 14 residues. The junction had 3 bases not matched to a gene; V was cut back by 2 bases and J by 8 bases. CDR3 DNA sequence: TGTGCCAGCAGTTTAAGGGACAGGGGGCAAGGCTACACCTTC. It encodes CASSLRDRGQGYTF.

The rearrangement joins TRBV11-2 to TRBJ2-3; D call uncertain. This CDR3 region has 12 residues. With 4 bases removed from V and 4 bases from J, the gap between germline ends came to 6 bases. Germline CDR1 SGHAT, CDR2 FQNNGV. Written as DNA, the CDR3 is TGTGCCAGCAGCTCCGCCTCAGATACGCAGTATTTT. Amino acids: CASSSASDTQYF.

This clonotype was seen many times. The rearrangement joins TRBV29-1 to TRBJ2-2; TRBD1 agrees at 7 bases. V lost 4 bases, J lost 4 bases, and 15 bases stayed unmatched. The CDR3 totals 17 residues. Germline V CDR1 and CDR2: SQVTM, ANQGSEA. The DNA of the CDR3 is TGCAGCGTTGCCCACAGTGGTGGGACAGAATTCACCGGGGAGCTGTTTTTT. This encodes CSVAHSGGTEFTGELFF.

There are a few counts of this clonotype. The chain joins TRBV20-1 to TRBJ2-3; D is possibly TRBD1 or TRBD2 (5 bases each). V lost 7 bases, J lost 2 bases, and 13 bases lay in between. This CDR3 is 13 amino acids long. Per the germline V gene, CDR1 is DFQATT and CDR2 is SNEGSKA (reference sequence). The CDR3 DNA reads as TGCAGTGGCGAGGGACGGGTCACAGATACGCAGTATTTT. Translating it yields CSGEGRVTDTQYF.

This clonotype was detected many times. This chain links TRBV6-1 with TRBJ1-5; D unresolved. Germline V gives CDR1 MNHNS, CDR2 SASEGT. The CDR3 length is 15 residues. Trimming shortened V by 5 bases and J by 0 bases, and 11 bases separated the two germline ends. CDR3 DNA sequence: TGTGCCAGCAGTTATAGAGGGAATAGCAATCAGCCCCAGCATTTT. Translating gives CASSYRGNSNQPQHF.

The chain is built from TRBV7-6 and TRBJ2-3; 11 bases agree with TRBD2. J lost 6 bases, V lost 1 base, and 3 bases had no gene match. CDR3 length: 15 amino acids. Per germline, CDR1 SGHVS and CDR2 FNYEAQ. As DNA, the CDR3 is TGTGCCAGCAGCTTAGGGCCTAGCGGGAGGGATACGCAGTATTTT. Its translation is CASSLGPSGRDTQYF.

A few counts support this clonotype. The chain recombines TRBV5-1 with TRBJ2-7; D may be TRBD2 (6 bases). Trimming pared 0 bases from V and 1 base from J, leaving 11 bases between. The CDR3 has 15 amino acids. Germline V lookup: CDR1 SGHRS, CDR2 YFSETQ. The CDR3 nucleotides read TGCGCCAGCAGCTTGGACGGCGGGAATTCCTACGAGCAGTACTTC. It specifies CASSLDGGNSYEQYF. Based on the CDR3 plus reference TRBV5-1 and TRBJ2-7, the full variable domain is KAGVTQTPRYLIKTRGQQVTLSCSPISGHRSVSWYQQTPGQGLQFLFEYFSETQRNKGNFPGRFSGRQFSNSRSEMNVSTLELGDSALYLCASSLDGGNSYEQYFGPGTRLTVT.

This clonotype was seen more than once but under ten times. V and J are TRBV28 and TRBJ2-5; D might be TRBD2 (7 bases). Trimming took 6 bases from V and 4 from J, leaving 21 bases between them. CDR3 length: 16 residues. The germline V gene has CDR1 MDHEN and CDR2 SYDVKM. CDR3 amino acids: CASSPTRGGGRETQYF. The CDR3, as DNA: TGTGCCAGCAGCCCTACGAGGGGGGGAGGGCGAGAGACCCAGTACTTC.

This clonotype has just a few counts. J is TRBJ2-7 and V is TRBV6-6; D is possibly TRBD2 (6 bases). Trimming shortened V by 6 bases and J by 5 bases, and 20 bases separated the two germline ends. There are 15 residues in the CDR3. In germline, CDR1 is MNHNY, CDR2 SVGAGI (reference sequence). The CDR3 loop reads CASSHLARGVNEQYF. The CDR3 nucleotides read TGTGCCAGCAGCCATCTAGCGCGGGGAGTTAACGAGCAGTACTTC.

This clonotype was recorded a few times. This chain uses TRBV14 with TRBJ2-7; D is possibly TRBD1 or TRBD2 (6 bases each). The length of the CDR3 is 12 residues. Germline V gene data show CDR1 as SGHDN and CDR2 as FVKESK. V lost 8 bases and J 6 bases, leaving 14 bases between the germline ends. CDR3 amino acids: CASQAEGGEQYF. CDR3 DNA: TGTGCCAGCCAAGCGGAGGGGGGCGAGCAGTACTTC.

This clonotype was counted a few times. This chain uses TRBV6-5 with TRBJ1-2; D remains unclear. The CDR3 length is 11 residues. V was pared by 0 bases and J by 14 bases, with 10 bases between. Per the germline V gene, CDR1 is MNHEY and CDR2 is SVGAGI. The CDR3 coding sequence is TGTGCCAGCAGTTACTCCCCCAGGTGGACCTTC. Its protein is CASSYSPRWTF.

This clonotype was detected ten times or more. The CDR3 protein is CASSPGSDYGYTF. The CDR3 DNA follows: TGTGCCAGCTCACCAGGGTCGGACTATGGCTACACCTTC. The chain combines TRBV18 with TRBJ1-2; D remains unclear. V was cut by 2 bases and J by 3 bases, with 7 bases left in between. The CDR3 is 13 amino acids. CDR1 KGHSH and CDR2 LQKENI come from the germline V gene.

The table lists this clonotype with a few counts. The rearrangement joins TRBV30 to TRBJ2-3; D is perhaps TRBD1 (5 bases). Trimming shortened V by 0 bases and J by 3 bases, and 7 bases separated the two germline ends. Germline V gives CDR1 GTSNPN, CDR2 SVGIG (reference sequence). The CDR3 is 13 residues long. The CDR3 loop reads CAWSVPGTDTQYF. The CDR3 DNA is TGTGCCTGGAGTGTACCAGGGACAGATACGCAGTATTTT.

At least ten counts were recorded for this clonotype. This chain links TRBV7-2 with TRBJ2-7; D is perhaps TRBD2 (6 bases). The V end was cut by 6 bases, the J end by 0 bases, with 9 bases between. The CDR3 has 13 residues. The germline V gene encodes CDR1 SGHTA and CDR2 FQGNSA. DNA of the CDR3: TGTGCCAGCAGGTCCGGGAGCTCCTACGAGCAGTACTTC. It codes for CASRSGSSYEQYF.

In this sample, this clonotype turned up a few times. The rearrangement links TRBV30 to TRBJ1-1, with D unresolved. The CDR3 consists of 10 residues. CDR1 is GTSNPN, CDR2 SVGIG, per germline (reference sequence). Trimming shortened V by 3 bases and J by 6 bases, and 5 bases separated the two germline ends. DNA of the CDR3: TGTGCCTGGAGAGGTTCTGAAGCTTTCTTT. The encoded protein is CAWRGSEAFF.

This clonotype showed up just a few times. The V and J genes are TRBV20-1 and TRBJ1-1, with TRBD1 matching 9 bases. Germline CDR1 is DFQATT and CDR2 is SNEGSKA (reference sequence). The CDR3 length is 14 residues. V lost 3 bases to trimming and J lost 6 bases; unmatched junction nucleotides: 8. The CDR3 DNA is TGCAGTGCTAGGAGGGGGACAGGGAGCGCTGAAGCTTTCTTT. It specifies CSARRGTGSAEAFF.

The sample holds a few counts of this clonotype. The J gene is TRBJ1-1, the V gene TRBV10-3; D is unresolved. This CDR3 comprises 11 residues. With 10 bases removed from V and 4 bases from J, the gap between germline ends came to 10 bases. Germline V gives CDR1 ENHRY, CDR2 SYGVKD. The CDR3 protein is CATNGPTEAFF. The CDR3 DNA follows: TGTGCCACCAATGGCCCCACTGAAGCTTTCTTT.

The gene calls are TRBV12-3 or TRBV12-4 and TRBJ1-1; unclear D gene. The length of the CDR3 is 12 residues. The V end lost 7 bases, the J end lost 1 base, and 7 bases lay between the germline ends. The CDR3 sequence: CASTEWNTEAFF. The CDR3 nucleotides read TGTGCCAGCACCGAATGGAACACTGAAGCTTTCTTT.

This chain's CDR3 is CAISGTGVGQPQHF. DNA of the CDR3: TGTGCCATCAGTGGGACAGGGGTAGGTCAGCCCCAGCATTTT. V usage is TRBV10-3 and J usage is TRBJ1-5, with 9 nucleotides matching TRBD1. With V trimmed by 4 bases and J by 6 bases, 4 bases remained unmatched. The CDR3 totals 14 residues. Germline V CDR1 and CDR2: ENHRY, SYGVKD.

This clonotype was found a few times. The gene calls are TRBV6-5 and TRBJ2-3; D uncertain. This CDR3 is built from 13 residues. Trimming pared 6 bases from V and 2 bases from J, leaving 9 bases between. Germline V gene data show CDR1 as MNHEY and CDR2 as SVGAGI. The chain's CDR3 is CASSRQYTDTQYF. CDR3 in DNA: TGTGCCAGCAGCCGTCAATACACAGATACGCAGTATTTT.

This clonotype was found many times. The V call is TRBV9, the J call TRBJ2-3; 9 bases fit TRBD2. After removal of 0 bases from V and 2 bases from J, the junction contained 4 bases not matched to a gene. Germline V gene sequence: CDR1 SGDLS, CDR2 YYNGEE. This CDR3 region has 16 residues. CDR3 loop: CASSVEAGGTTDTQYF. CDR3 bases: TGTGCCAGCAGCGTAGAAGCGGGAGGAACCACAGATACGCAGTATTTT.